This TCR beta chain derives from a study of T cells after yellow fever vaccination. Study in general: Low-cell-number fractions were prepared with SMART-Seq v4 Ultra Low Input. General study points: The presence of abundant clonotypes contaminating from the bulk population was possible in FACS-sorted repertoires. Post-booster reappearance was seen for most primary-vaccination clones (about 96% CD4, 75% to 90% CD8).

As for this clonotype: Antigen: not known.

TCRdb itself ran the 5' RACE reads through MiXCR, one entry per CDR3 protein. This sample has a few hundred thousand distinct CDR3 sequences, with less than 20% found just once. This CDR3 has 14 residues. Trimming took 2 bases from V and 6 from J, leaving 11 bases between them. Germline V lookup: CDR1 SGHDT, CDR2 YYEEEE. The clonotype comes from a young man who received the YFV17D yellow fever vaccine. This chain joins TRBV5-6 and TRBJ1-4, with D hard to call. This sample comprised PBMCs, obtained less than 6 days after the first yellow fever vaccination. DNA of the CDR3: TGTGCCAGCAGCTTAGGACGGTCGGATGAAAAACTGTTTTTT. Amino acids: CASSLGRSDEKLFF.